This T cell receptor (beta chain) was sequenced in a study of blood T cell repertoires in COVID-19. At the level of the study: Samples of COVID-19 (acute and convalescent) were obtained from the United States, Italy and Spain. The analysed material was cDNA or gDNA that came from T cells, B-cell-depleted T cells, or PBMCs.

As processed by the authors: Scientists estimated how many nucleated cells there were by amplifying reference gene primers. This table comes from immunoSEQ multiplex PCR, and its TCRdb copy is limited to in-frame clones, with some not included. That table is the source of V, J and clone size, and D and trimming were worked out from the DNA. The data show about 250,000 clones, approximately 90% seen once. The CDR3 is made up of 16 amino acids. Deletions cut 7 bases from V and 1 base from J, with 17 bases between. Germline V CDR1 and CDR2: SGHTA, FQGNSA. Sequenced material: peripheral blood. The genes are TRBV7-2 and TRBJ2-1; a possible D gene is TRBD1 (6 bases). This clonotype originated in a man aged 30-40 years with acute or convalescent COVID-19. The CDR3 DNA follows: TGTGCCAGCAACAGGGTCAGCGGAGCTTCCTACAATGAGCAGTTCTTC. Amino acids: CASNRVSGASYNEQFF.